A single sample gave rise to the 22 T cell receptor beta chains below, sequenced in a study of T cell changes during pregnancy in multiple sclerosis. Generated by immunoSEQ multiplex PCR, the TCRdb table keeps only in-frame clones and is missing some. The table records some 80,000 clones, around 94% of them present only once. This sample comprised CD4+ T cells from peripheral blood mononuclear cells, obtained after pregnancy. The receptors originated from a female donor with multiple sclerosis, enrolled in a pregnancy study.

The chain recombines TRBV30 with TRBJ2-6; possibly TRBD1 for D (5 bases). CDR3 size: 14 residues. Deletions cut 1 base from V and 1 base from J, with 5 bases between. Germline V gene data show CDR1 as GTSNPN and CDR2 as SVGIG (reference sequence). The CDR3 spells CAWSEGSGANVLTF. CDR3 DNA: TGTGCCTGGAGTGAGGGGTCTGGGGCCAACGTCCTGACTTTC.

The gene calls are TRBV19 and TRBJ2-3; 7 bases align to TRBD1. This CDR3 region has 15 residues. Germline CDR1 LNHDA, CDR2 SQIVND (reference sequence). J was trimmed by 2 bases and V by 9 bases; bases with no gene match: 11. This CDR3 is CASRNRQGDTDTQYF. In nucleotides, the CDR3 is TGTGCCAGCCGGAACCGACAGGGAGACACAGATACGCAGTATTTT.

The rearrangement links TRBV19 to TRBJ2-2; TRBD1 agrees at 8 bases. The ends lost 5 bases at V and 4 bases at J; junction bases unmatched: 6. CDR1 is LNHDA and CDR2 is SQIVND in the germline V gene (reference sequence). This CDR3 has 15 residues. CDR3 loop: CASSPPGGGTGELFF. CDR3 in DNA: TGTGCCAGTAGTCCCCCAGGGGGCGGCACCGGGGAGCTGTTTTTT.

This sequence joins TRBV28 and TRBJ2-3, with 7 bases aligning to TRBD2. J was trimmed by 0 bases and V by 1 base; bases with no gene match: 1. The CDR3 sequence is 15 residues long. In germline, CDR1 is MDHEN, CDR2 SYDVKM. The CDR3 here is CASSLSSGSTDTQYF. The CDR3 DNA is TGTGCCAGCAGTTTATCTAGCGGTAGCACAGATACGCAGTATTTT.

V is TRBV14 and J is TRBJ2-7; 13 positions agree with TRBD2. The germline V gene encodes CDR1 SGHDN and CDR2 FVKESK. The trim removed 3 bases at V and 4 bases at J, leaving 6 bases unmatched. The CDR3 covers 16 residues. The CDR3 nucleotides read TGTGCCAGCAGCCAGGAACGGACTAGCGGGAGTTACGAGCAGTACTTC. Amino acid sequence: CASSQERTSGSYEQYF.

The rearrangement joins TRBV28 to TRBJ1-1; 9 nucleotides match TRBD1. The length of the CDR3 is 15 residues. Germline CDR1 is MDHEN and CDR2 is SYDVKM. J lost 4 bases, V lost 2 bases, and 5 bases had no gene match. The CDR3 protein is CASSLNRGRGTEAFF. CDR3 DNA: TGTGCCAGCAGTTTAAACAGGGGGCGGGGCACTGAAGCTTTCTTT. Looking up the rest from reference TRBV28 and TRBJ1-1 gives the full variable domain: DVKVTQSSRYLVKRTGEKVFLECVQDMDHENMFWYRQDPGLGLRLIYFSYDVKMKEKGDIPEGYSVSREKKERFSLILESASTNQTSMYLCASSLNRGRGTEAFFGQGTRLTVV.

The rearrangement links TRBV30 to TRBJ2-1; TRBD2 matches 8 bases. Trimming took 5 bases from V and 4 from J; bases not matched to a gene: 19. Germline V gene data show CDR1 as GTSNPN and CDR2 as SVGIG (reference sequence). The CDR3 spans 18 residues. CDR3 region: CAWGHPAGGTTKYNEQFF. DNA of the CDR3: TGTGCCTGGGGGCACCCGGCGGGAGGTACCACCAAATACAATGAGCAGTTCTTC. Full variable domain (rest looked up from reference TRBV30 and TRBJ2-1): SQTIHQWPATLVQPVGSPLSLECTVEGTSNPNLYWYRQAAGRGLQLLFYSVGIGQISSEVPQNLSASRPQDRQFILSSKKLLLSDSGFYLCAWGHPAGGTTKYNEQFFGPGTRLTVL.

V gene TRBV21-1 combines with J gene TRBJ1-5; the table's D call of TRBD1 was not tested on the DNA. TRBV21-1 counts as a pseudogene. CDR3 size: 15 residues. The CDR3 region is CASRKRGPQNQPQHF. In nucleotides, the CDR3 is TGTGCCAGCAGAAAAAGGGGGCCGCAGAATCAGCCCCAGCATTTT.

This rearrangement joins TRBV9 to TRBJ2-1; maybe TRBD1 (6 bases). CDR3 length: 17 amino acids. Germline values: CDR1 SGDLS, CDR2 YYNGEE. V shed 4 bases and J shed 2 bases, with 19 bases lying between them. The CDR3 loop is CASSPEEGVGPYNEQFF. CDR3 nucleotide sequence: TGTGCCAGCAGCCCAGAAGAGGGGGTAGGCCCCTACAATGAGCAGTTCTTC.

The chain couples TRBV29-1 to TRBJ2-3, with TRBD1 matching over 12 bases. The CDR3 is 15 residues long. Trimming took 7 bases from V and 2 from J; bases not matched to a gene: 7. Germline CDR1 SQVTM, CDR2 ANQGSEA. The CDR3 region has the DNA TGCAGCGGCGGGACAGGGGGCAGGATCACAGATACGCAGTATTTT. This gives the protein CSGGTGGRITDTQYF.

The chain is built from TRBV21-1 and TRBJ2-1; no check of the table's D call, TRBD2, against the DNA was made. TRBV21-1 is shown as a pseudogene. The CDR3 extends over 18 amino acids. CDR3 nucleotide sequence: TGTGCCAGCAGCCTACGGACTAGCGGGAGCCCTGGGAACAATGAGCAGTTCTTC. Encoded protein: CASSLRTSGSPGNNEQFF.

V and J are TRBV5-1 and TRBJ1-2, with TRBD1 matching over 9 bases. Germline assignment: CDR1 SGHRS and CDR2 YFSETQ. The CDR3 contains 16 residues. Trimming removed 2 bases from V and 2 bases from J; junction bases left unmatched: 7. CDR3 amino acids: CASSFIPGQGNYGYTF. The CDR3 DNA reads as TGCGCCAGCAGCTTCATACCGGGACAGGGAAACTATGGCTACACCTTC.

CDR3 sequence (DNA): TGTGCCAGCAGTGAATTGGGTGGGGGGGCAGGAGATACGCAGTATTTT. Protein: CASSELGGGAGDTQYF. The chain has TRBV2 and TRBJ2-3; D may be TRBD2 (7 bases). Germline V gene sequence: CDR1 SNHLY, CDR2 FYNNEI. The CDR3 runs 16 residues. With 2 bases removed from V and 5 bases from J, the gap between germline ends came to 17 bases.

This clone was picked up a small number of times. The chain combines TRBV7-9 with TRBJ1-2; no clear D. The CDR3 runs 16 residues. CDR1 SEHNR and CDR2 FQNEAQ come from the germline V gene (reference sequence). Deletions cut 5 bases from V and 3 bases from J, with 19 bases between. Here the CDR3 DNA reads TGTGCCAGCAGCCCGTCGGGAGGGCGAATAGACTATGGCTACACCTTC. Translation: CASSPSGGRIDYGYTF.

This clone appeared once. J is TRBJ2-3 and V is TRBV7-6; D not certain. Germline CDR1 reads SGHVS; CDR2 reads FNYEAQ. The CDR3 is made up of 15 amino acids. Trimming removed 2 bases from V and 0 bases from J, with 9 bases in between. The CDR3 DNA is TGTGCCAGCAGCTTAAGCCCCAGGAGCACAGATACGCAGTATTTT. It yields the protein CASSLSPRSTDTQYF. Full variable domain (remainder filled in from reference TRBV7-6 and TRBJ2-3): GAGVSQSPRYKVTKRGQDVALRCDPISGHVSLYWYRQALGQGPEFLTYFNYEAQQDKSGLPNDRFSAERPEGSISTLTIQRTEQRDSAMYRCASSLSPRSTDTQYFGPGTRLTVL.

The CDR3 bases are TGTGCCAGCAACATACTTAGTGGTGCGGGAGTCTACCAAGAGACCCAGTACTTC. It encodes CASNILSGAGVYQETQYF. This chain joins TRBV13 and TRBJ2-5, with 7 bases matching TRBD2. The junction had 17 bases not matched to a gene; V was cut back by 7 bases and J by 0 bases. The CDR3 runs to 18 residues. Germline CDR1 is PRHDT and CDR2 is FYEKMQ (reference sequence).

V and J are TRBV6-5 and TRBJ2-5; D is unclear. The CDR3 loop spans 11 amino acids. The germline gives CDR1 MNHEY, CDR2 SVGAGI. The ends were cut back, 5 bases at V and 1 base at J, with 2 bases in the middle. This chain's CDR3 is CASSLQETQYF. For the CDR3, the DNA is TGTGCCAGCAGTCTCCAAGAGACCCAGTACTTC.

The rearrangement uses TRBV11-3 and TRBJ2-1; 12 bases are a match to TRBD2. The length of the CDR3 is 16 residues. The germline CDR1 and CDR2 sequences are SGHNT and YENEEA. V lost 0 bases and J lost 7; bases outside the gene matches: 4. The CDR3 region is CASSLDLAGGQNEQFF. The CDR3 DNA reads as TGTGCCAGCAGCTTAGATCTAGCGGGAGGGCAGAATGAGCAGTTCTTC.

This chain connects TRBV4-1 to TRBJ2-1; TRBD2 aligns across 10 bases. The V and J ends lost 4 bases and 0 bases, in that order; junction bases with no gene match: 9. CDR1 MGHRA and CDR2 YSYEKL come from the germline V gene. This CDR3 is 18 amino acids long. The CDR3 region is CASSPWTSGVSSYNEQFF. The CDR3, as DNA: TGCGCCAGCAGCCCCTGGACTAGCGGAGTGAGCTCCTACAATGAGCAGTTCTTC.

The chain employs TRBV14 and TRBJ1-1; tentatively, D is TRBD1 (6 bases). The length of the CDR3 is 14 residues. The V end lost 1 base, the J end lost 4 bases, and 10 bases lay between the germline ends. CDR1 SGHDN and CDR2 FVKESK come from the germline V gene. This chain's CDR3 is CASSQVRGGTEAFF. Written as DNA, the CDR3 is TGTGCCAGCAGCCAAGTCAGGGGTGGCACTGAAGCTTTCTTT.

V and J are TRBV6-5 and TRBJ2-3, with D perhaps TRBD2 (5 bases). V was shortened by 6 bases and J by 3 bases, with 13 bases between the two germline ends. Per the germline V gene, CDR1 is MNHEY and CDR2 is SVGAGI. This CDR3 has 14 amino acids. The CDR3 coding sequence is TGTGCCAGCAGACACTCGGGATTGACAGATACGCAGTATTTT. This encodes CASRHSGLTDTQYF.

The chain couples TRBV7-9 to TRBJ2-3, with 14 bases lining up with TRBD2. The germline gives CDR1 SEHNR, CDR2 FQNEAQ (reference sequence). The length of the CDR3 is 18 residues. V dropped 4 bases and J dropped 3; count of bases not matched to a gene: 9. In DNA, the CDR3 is TGTGCCAGCAGCTCCGGGACTAGCGGGAGTGGCGAAACAGATACGCAGTATTTT. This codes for CASSSGTSGSGETDTQYF.